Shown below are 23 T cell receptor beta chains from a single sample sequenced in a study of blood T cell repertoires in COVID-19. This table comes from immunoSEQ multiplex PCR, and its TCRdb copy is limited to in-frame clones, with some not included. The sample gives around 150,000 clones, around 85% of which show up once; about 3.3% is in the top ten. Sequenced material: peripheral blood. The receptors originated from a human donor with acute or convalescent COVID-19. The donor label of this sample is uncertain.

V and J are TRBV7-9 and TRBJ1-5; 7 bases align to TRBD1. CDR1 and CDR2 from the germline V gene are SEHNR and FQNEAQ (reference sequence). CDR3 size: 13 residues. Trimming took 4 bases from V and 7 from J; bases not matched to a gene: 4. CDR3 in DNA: TGTGCCAGCAGCTCCACAGGGGAACAGCCCCAGCATTTT. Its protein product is CASSSTGEQPQHF. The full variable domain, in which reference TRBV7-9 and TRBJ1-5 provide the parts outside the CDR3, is DTGVSQNPRHKITKRGQNVTFRCDPISEHNRLYWYRQTLGQGPEFLTYFQNEAQLEKSRLLSDRFSAERPKGSFSTLEIQRTEQGDSAMYLCASSSTGEQPQHFGDGTRLSIL.

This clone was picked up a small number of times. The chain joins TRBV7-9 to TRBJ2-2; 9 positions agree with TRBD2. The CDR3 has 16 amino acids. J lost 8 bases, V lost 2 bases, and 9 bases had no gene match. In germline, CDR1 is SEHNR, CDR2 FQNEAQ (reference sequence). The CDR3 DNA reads TGTGCCAGCAGCTTAAGGGAGACTAGCGGACGGGGGGAGCTGTTTTTT. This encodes CASSLRETSGRGELFF.

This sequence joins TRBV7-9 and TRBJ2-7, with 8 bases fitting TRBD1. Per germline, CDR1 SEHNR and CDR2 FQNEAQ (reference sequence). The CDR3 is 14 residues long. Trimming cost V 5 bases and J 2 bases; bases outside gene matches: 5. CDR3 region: CASSTDRGTYEQYF. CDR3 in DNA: TGTGCCAGCAGCACCGACAGGGGAACCTACGAGCAGTACTTC. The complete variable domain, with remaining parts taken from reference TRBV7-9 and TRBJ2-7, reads DTGVSQNPRHKITKRGQNVTFRCDPISEHNRLYWYRQTLGQGPEFLTYFQNEAQLEKSRLLSDRFSAERPKGSFSTLEIQRTEQGDSAMYLCASSTDRGTYEQYFGPGTRLTVT.

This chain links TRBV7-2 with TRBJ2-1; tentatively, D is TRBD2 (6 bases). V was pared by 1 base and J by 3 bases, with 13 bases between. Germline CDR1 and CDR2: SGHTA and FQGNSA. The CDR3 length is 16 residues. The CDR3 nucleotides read TGTGCCAGCAGCTTAGGAGGGCGGGGAGTCTACAATGAGCAGTTCTTC. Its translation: CASSLGGRGVYNEQFF.

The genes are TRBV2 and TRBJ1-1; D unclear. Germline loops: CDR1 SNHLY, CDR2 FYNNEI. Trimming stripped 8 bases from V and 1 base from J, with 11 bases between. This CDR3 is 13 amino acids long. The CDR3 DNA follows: TGTGCCAGCCGCCTGAGGGAGAACACTGAAGCTTTCTTT. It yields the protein CASRLRENTEAFF.

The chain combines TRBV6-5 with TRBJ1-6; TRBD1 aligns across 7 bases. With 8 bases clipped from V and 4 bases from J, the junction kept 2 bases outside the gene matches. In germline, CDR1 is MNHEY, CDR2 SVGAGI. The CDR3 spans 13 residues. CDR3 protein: CASGDRYNSPLHF. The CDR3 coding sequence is TGTGCCAGCGGGGACAGATATAATTCACCCCTCCACTTT.

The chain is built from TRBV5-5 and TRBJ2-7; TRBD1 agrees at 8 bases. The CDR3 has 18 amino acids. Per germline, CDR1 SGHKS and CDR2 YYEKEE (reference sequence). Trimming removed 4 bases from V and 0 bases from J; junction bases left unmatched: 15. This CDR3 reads CASSPVVSGGSYSYEQYF. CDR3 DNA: TGTGCCAGCAGCCCCGTGGTATCAGGGGGCTCGTACTCCTACGAGCAGTACTTC.

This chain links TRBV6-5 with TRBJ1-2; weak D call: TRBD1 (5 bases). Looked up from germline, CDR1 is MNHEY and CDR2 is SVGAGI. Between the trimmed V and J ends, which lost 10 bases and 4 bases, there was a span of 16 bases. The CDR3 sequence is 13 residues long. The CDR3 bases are TGTGCCACCCTTCAGGGAGGATCCTATGGCTACACCTTC. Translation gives CATLQGGSYGYTF.

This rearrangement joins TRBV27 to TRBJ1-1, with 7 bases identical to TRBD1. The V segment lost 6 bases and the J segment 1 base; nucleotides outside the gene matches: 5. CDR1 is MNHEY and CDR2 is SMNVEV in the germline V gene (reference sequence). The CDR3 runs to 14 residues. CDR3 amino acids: CASRPQGWNTEAFF. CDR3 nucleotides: TGTGCCAGCAGGCCACAGGGGTGGAACACTGAAGCTTTCTTT.

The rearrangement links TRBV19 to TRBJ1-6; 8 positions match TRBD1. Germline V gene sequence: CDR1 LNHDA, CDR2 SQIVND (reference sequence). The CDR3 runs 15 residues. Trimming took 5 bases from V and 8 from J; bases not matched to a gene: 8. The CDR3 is CASSGGDRRYSPLHF. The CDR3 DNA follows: TGTGCCAGTAGTGGGGGGGACAGGCGATATTCACCCCTCCACTTT. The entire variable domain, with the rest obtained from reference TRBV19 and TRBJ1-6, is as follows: DGGITQSPKYLFRKEGQNVTLSCEQNLNHDAMYWYRQDPGQGLRLIYYSQIVNDFQKGDIAEGYSVSREKKESFPLTVTSAQKNPTAFYLCASSGGDRRYSPLHFGNGTRLTVT.

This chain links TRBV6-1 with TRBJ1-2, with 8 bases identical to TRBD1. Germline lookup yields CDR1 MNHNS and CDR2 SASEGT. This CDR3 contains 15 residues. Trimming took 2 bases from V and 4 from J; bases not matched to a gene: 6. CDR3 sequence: CASSELIRGLYGYTF. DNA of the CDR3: TGTGCCAGCAGTGAACTAATCAGGGGGCTCTATGGCTACACCTTC.

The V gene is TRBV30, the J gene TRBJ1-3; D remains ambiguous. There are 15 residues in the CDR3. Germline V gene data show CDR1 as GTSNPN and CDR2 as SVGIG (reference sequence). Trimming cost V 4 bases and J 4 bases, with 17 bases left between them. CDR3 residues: CAWNPSSGRGNTIYF. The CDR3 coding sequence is TGTGCCTGGAACCCGTCATCGGGGAGGGGAAACACCATATATTTT.

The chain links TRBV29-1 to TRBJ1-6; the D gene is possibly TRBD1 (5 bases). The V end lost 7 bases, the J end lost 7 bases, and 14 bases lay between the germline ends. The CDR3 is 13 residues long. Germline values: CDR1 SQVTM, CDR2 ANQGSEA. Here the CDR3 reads CSAKETANSPLHF. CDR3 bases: TGCAGCGCCAAGGAGACAGCAAATTCACCCCTCCACTTT.

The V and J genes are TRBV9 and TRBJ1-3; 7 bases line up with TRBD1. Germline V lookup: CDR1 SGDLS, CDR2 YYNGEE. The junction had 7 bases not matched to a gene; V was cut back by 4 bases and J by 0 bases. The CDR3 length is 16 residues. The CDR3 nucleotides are TGTGCCAGCAGCCCCTTAGGGGGCAACTCTGGAAACACCATATATTTT. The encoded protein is CASSPLGGNSGNTIYF.

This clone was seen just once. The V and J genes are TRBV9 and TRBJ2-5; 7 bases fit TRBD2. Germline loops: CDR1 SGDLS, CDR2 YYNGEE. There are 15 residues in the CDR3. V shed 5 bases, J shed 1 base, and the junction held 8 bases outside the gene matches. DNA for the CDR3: TGTGCCAGCAGTCCAGGTCCTAGCGGCCAAGAGACCCAGTACTTC. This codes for CASSPGPSGQETQYF.

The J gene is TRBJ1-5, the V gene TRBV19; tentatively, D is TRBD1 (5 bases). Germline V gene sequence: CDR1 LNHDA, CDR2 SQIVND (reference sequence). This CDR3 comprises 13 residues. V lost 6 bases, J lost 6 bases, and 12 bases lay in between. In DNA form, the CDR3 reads TGTGCCAGTAGCCTCAGGGAGGCTCAGCCCCAGCATTTT. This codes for CASSLREAQPQHF.

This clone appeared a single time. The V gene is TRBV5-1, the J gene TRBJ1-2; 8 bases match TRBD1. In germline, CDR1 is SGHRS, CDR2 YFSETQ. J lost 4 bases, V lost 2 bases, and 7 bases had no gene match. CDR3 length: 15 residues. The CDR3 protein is CASSFLKGQGYGYTF. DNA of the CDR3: TGCGCCAGCAGCTTTTTAAAAGGACAGGGCTATGGCTACACCTTC.

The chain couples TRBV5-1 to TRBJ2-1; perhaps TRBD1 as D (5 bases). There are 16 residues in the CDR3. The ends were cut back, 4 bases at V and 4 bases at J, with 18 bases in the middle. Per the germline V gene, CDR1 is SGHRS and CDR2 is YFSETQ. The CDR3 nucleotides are TGCGCCAGCAGCCCTACAGGTCCTCGGGCGTACAATGAGCAGTTCTTC. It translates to CASSPTGPRAYNEQFF.

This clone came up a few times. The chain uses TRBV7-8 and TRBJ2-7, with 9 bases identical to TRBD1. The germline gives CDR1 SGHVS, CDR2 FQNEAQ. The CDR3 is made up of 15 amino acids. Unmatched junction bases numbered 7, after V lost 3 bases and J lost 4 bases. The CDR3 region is CASSLLGQGLYEQYF. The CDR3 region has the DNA TGTGCCAGCAGCTTGTTGGGACAGGGTCTATACGAGCAGTACTTC.

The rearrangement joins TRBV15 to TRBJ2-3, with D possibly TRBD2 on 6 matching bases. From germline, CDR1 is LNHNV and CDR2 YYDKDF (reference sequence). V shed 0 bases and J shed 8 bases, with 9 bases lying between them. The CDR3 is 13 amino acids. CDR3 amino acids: CATSRDASATQYF. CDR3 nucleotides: TGTGCCACCAGCAGAGATGCTAGCGCTACGCAGTATTTT.

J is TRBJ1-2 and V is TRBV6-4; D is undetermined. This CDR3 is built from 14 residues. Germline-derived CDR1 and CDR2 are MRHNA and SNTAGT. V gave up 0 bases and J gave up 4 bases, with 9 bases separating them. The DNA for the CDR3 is TGTGCCAGCAGTGACTCCCCCAGCGGCTATGGCTACACCTTC. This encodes CASSDSPSGYGYTF.

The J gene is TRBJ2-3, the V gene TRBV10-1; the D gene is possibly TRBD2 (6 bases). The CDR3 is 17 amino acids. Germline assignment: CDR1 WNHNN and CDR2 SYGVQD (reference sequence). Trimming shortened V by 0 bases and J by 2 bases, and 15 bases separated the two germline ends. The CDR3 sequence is CASSESQNGGSTDTQYF. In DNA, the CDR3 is TGCGCCAGCAGTGAGTCTCAGAATGGGGGGTCCACAGATACGCAGTATTTT.

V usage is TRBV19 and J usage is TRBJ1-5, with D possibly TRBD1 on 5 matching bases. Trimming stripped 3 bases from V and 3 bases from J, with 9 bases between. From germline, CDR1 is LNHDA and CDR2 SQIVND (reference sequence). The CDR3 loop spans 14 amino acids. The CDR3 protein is CASSMTALNQPQHF. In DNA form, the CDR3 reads TGTGCCAGTAGTATGACAGCTCTCAATCAGCCCCAGCATTTT.